This TCR beta chain was retrieved from a study of blood T cell repertoires in COVID-19 (dated by TCRdb to 2018 to 2020). A note on the overall study: Collaborator samples came from the United States, Italy and Spain and covered acute and convalescent phases of COVID-19. The material from the prospective study consisted of cDNA or gDNA derived from T cells, B-cell-depleted T cells, or PBMCs. The dataset comprised deeply sampled blood TCRbeta repertoires from subjects exposed to, actively infected with, or recovered from COVID-19. The repertoires were made available in a free public database intended to serve as a resource for research on the immune response to SARS-CoV-2. The samples were drawn from two sources: the first 160 participants of the ongoing ImmuneRACE study, and 1,254 subjects contributed by 6 global collaborators. Sample metadata almost always included a de-identified subject ID, COVID-19 status, age in years and sex. Where available, HLA class I and class II types were obtained from metadata supplied by the sample provider rather than from assay-based typing. Broad study findings and their caveats: The amount of clinical and demographic metadata varied by source and participant and was provided uncurated.

Whole blood was collected in K2EDTA tubes by collaborating institutions according to the institutions' own protocols. Collaborator samples were shipped for TCRbeta analysis as frozen whole blood, isolated PBMCs, or DNA extracted from either sample type. The immunoSEQ Assay, a bias-controlled multiplex PCR, was used to amplify TCRbeta CDR3 regions from genomic DNA. The published analysis was carried out like this. The number of nucleated cells in each sample was estimated from the amplification of reference gene primers within the assay. To quantify the absolute abundance of each unique TCRbeta CDR3 rearrangement, sequence reads were collapsed and filtered. Productive Simpson clonality was computed per sample as the square root of Simpson's diversity index over productive rearrangements. TCRdb holds this immuneACCESS table with in-frame rearrangements only. Some clones are missing; in checked studies, unresolved V genes explain under half, and the rest has no known cause. V and J calls plus clone size are reproduced from that table; the DNA served to infer D and trimming. Across this sample there are 350,000 to 550,000 clones, with around 88% seen only once. Together, the top ten hold roughly 4.3% of the sample.

About this clone itself: This receptor's antigen is unknown. No base quality values were provided; no much bigger clone lies one nucleotide off.

The receptor comes from a woman aged 30 to 39 with acute or convalescent COVID-19. Sequencing input: peripheral blood.

In nucleotides, the sequence is TGCGCCAGCAGGGCGGGACAGGGAGGCCCAAAAAAGTGGTACTTC. Its coded protein is CASRAGQGGPKKWYF. The chain is made from TRBV5-1 and TRBJ2-4, with 9 bases aligning to TRBD1. Spanning cysteine to phenylalanine, the CDR3 consists of 15 amino acids. The retained sequence is limited to the CDR3, 45 bases, with the frame set at the first base. From V the trimming removes 5 bases and from J it removes 15 bases, while the gene matches leave 18 bases of the junction unaccounted for. As encoded in the germline V gene, CDR1 is SGHRS while CDR2 is YFSETQ.